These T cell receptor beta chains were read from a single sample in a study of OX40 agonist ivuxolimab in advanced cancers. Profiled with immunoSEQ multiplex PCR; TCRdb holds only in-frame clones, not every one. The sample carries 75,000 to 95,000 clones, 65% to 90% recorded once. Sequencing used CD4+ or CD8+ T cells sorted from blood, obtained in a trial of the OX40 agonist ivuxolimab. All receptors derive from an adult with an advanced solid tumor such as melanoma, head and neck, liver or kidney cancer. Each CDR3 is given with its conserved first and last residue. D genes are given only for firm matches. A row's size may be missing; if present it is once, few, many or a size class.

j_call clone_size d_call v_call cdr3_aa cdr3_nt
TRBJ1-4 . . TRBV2 CASSEVEKLFF TGTGCCAGCAGTGAAGTCGAAAAACTGTTTTTT
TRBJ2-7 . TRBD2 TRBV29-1 CSVEVGGRPLDEQYF TGCAGCGTTGAGGTTGGCGGGAGGCCTCTTGACGAGCAGTACTTC
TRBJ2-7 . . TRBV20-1 CSALKGTEQYF TGCAGTGCCTTAAAGGGAACCGAGCAGTACTTC
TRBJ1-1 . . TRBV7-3 CASSYTRNTEAFF TGTGCCAGCAGCTATACAAGGAACACTGAAGCTTTCTTT
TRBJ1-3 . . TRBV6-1 CASRGGTIGNTIYF TGTGCCAGCAGGGGCGGGACGATCGGCAACACCATATATTTT
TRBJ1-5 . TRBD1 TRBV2 CASSGQGEWPQHF TGTGCCAGCAGTGGGCAGGGGGAATGGCCCCAGCATTTT
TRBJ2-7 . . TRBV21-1 CASSPRDRAVDEQYF TGTGCCAGCAGCCCCCGGGACAGGGCCGTAGACGAGCAGTACTTC
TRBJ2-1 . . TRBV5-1 CASSSSGRNEQFF TGCGCCAGCAGCTCCAGCGGGCGGAATGAGCAGTTCTTC
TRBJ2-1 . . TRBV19 CASRTTSLAYNEQFF TGTGCCAGTAGGACGACTAGTTTGGCGTACAATGAGCAGTTCTTC
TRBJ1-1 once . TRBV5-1 CASSPQGRNTEAFF TGCGCCAGCAGCCCCCAGGGAAGGAACACTGAAGCTTTCTTT
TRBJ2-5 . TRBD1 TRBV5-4 CASSRPGTASQETQYF TGTGCCAGCAGCCGTCCCGGGACAGCTTCCCAAGAGACCCAGTACTTC
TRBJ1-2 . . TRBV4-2 CASSHKGSGYTF TGTGCCAGCAGCCACAAGGGTTCCGGCTACACCTTC
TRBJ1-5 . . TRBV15 CATSRDPANQPQHF TGTGCCACCAGCAGAGATCCGGCGAATCAGCCCCAGCATTTT
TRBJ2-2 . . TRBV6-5 CASSRGDRLTGELFF TGTGCCAGCAGCCGGGGCGACCGGTTAACCGGGGAGCTGTTTTTT
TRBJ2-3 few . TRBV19 CASSLRKQGLLTDTQYF TGTGCCAGTAGTTTGAGGAAACAGGGCCTTCTCACAGATACGCAGTATTTT
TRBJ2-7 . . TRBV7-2 CASSFGTRYEQYF TGTGCCAGCAGCTTCGGGACACGATACGAGCAGTACTTC
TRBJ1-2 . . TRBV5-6 CASSLERGRGNYGYTF TGTGCCAGCAGCTTGGAACGCGGCAGGGGTAACTATGGCTACACCTTC
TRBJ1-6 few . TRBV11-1 CASSLDRTSPLHF TGTGCCAGCAGCCTCGACAGGACATCACCCCTCCACTTT
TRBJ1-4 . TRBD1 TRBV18 CASSPRTGVNDEKLFF TGTGCCAGCTCACCGCGGACAGGGGTGAACGATGAAAAACTGTTTTTT
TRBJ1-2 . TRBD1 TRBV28 CASRLITPGQGAGGYTF TGTGCCAGCAGATTAATTACGCCGGGACAGGGGGCGGGAGGCTACACCTTC
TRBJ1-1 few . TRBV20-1 CSARGSGAFF TGCAGTGCTAGAGGCTCTGGAGCTTTCTTT
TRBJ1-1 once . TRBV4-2 CASSQARAGGGSTFF TGTGCCAGCAGCCAAGCCCGAGCGGGGGGCGGGTCGACTTTCTTT
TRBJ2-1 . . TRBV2 CASLRTRPPSNEQFF TGTGCCAGCCTCAGGACAAGGCCTCCCTCCAATGAGCAGTTCTTC
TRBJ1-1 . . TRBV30 CAWSGQMNTEAFF TGTGCCTGGAGCGGACAGATGAACACTGAAGCTTTCTTT
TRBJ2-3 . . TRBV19 CASSLGPTFRLVQTQYF TGTGCCAGTAGCTTAGGCCCCACCTTCCGACTAGTTCAAACGCAGTATTTT
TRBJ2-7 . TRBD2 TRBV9 CASSSYSGRTYEQYF TGTGCCAGCAGCTCGTATAGCGGGAGGACCTACGAGCAGTACTTC
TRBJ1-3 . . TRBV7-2 CASSLVVERFSGNTIYF TGTGCCAGCAGCTTAGTGGTGGAGCGGTTCTCTGGAAACACCATATATTTT